The 5 T cell receptor beta chains below were found in one sample sequenced in a study of low-dose radiotherapy and immunotherapy resistance in tumors. First-strand cDNA relied on TRAV- and TRBV-specific primers spanning alpha and beta chains. It was with a constant-region primer and a V-primer adapter that TCRs were amplified over roughly 19 PCR cycles. MiXCR was run by TCRdb on the reads, yielding one entry per CDR3 protein. The top ten clones hold roughly an eighth of a sample with around 18,000 distinct CDR3 sequences, roughly 70% of them seen once. All receptors derive from a human donor with advanced metastatic prostate, ovarian, gallbladder or colorectal cancer (not recorded which). This table probably holds off-target reads from a library built for another chain.

This rearrangement joins TRBV5-1 to TRBJ2-1; 8 bases are shared with TRBD2. The CDR3 runs 16 residues. The J segment lost 4 bases and the V segment lost 0 bases, leaving 6 bases of the junction unmatched. CDR1 and CDR2 from the germline V gene are SGHRS and YFSETQ. The CDR3 sequence is CASSLGSGSTYNEQFF. The CDR3 nucleotides are TGCGCCAGCAGCTTGGGGAGCGGGAGTACTTACAATGAGCAGTTCTTC.

The chain recombines TRBV6-2 or TRBV6-3 with TRBJ1-1; D gene unclear. This CDR3 is 14 amino acids long. Germline-derived CDR1 and CDR2 are MNHEY and SVGEGT. V was pared by 2 bases and J by 1 base, with 8 bases between. CDR3 protein: CASSYRGKNTEAFF. CDR3 nucleotide sequence: TGTGCCAGCAGTTACCGAGGGAAGAACACTGAAGCTTTCTTT.

The V gene is TRBV6-5, the J gene TRBJ2-3; 8 positions agree with TRBD2. J lost 1 base, V lost 4 bases, and 1 base had no gene match. This CDR3 is 14 amino acids long. The germline V gene has CDR1 MNHEY and CDR2 SVGAGI. The CDR3 sequence: CASSSGLGTDTQYF. The CDR3 nucleotides read TGTGCCAGCAGTTCGGGACTAGGCACAGATACGCAGTATTTT.

The chain is built from TRBV29-1 and TRBJ2-1; the match to TRBD1 covers 7 bases. V was pared by 0 bases and J by 3 bases, with 11 bases of the junction left unmatched. Germline CDR1 reads SQVTM; CDR2 reads ANQGSEA. The CDR3 length is 17 residues. This CDR3 reads CSVEDPRDSEFYNEQFF. The CDR3 DNA is TGCAGCGTTGAAGACCCCAGGGACAGTGAATTCTACAATGAGCAGTTCTTC.

The V gene is TRBV2, the J gene TRBJ2-1, with 10 bases matching TRBD1. Per the germline V gene, CDR1 is SNHLY and CDR2 is FYNNEI. The CDR3 consists of 14 residues. Unmatched junction bases numbered 10, after V lost 7 bases and J lost 10 bases. The CDR3 sequence: CASIMGQGYDEQFF. The CDR3 DNA is TGTGCCAGCATTATGGGACAGGGGTATGACGAGCAGTTCTTC.